What follows describes a single T cell receptor beta chain. Its antigen remains unknown. The sample belongs to a study of cytomegalovirus exposure and HLA in healthy donors. Method: immunoSEQ multiplex PCR; TCRdb's copy keeps in-frame clones and lacks some. The sample lists about 200,000 clones, 80% to 90% occurring once. Points from the study as a whole: A list of 164 TCR beta chains associated with cytomegalovirus was given. In a later analysis, first-cohort TCR clusters were found to tend to co-occur in the 130 or so validation repertoires.

The CDR3 extends over 13 amino acids. Trimming removed 3 bases from V and 0 bases from J, with 6 bases in between. Germline values: CDR1 SEHNR, CDR2 FQNEAQ (reference sequence). Sequences were obtained from PBMCs. V usage is TRBV7-9 and J usage is TRBJ2-7, with a possible D match to TRBD1 (6 bases). This clonotype originated in a woman younger than 30 in good health and CMV-seronegative. The CDR3 region is CASSLDSSYEQYF. The CDR3 DNA reads as TGTGCCAGCAGCTTGGACAGCTCCTACGAGCAGTACTTC.